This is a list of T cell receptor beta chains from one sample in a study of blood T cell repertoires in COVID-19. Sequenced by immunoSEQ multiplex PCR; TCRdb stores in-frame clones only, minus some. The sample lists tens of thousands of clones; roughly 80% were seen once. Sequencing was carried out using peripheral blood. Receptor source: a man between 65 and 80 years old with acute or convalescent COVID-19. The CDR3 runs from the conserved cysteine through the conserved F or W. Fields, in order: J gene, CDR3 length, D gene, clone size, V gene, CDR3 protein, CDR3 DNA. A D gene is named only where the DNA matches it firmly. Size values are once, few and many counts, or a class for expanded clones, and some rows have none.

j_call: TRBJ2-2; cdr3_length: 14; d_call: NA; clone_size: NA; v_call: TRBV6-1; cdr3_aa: CASSETGNTGELFF; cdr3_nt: TGTGCCAGCAGTGAGACAGGGAACACCGGGGAGCTGTTTTTT
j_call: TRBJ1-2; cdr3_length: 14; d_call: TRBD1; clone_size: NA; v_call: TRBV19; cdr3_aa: CASSRTQGGDGYTF; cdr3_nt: TGTGCCAGTAGCCGGACACAGGGGGGCGATGGCTACACCTTC
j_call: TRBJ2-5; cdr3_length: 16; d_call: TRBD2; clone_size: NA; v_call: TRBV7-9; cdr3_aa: CASSLGSGGVQETQYF; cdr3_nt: TGTGCCAGCAGCTTAGGGAGCGGGGGGGTCCAAGAGACCCAGTACTTC
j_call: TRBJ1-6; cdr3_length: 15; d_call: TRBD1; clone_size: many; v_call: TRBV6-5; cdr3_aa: CASLLEGQGYSPLHF; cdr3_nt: TGTGCCAGCCTTTTGGAGGGACAGGGGTATTCACCCCTCCACTTT
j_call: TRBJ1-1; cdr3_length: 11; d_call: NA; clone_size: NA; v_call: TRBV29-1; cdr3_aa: CSVAAGTEAFF; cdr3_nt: TGCAGCGTGGCAGCGGGTACTGAAGCTTTCTTT
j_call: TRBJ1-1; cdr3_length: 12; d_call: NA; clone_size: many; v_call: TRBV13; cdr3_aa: CASSFAGLEAFF; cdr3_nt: TGTGCCAGCAGCTTTGCGGGGCTTGAAGCTTTCTTT
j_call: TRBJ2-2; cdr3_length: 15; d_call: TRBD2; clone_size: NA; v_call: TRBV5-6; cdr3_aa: CASSLGTSGAGELFF; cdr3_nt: TGTGCCAGCAGCTTGGGAACTAGCGGGGCCGGGGAGCTGTTTTTT
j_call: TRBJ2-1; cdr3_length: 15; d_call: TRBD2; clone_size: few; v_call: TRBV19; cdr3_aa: CASSMTSGSLNEQFF; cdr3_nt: TGTGCCAGTAGTATGACTAGCGGTAGTTTGAATGAGCAGTTCTTC
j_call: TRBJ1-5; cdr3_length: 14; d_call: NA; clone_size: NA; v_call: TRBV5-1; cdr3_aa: CASSLGTANQPQHF; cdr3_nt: TGCGCCAGCAGCTTGGGGACAGCGAATCAGCCCCAGCATTTT
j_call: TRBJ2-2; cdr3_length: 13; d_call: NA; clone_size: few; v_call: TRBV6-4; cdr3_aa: CASSPANTGELFF; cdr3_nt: TGTGCCAGCAGTCCCGCGAACACCGGGGAGCTGTTTTTT
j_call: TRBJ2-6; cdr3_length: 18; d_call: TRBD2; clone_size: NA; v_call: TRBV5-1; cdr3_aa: CASSLVGGGFSGANVLTF; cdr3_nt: TGCGCCAGCAGCTTGGTTGGCGGGGGTTTCTCTGGGGCCAACGTCCTGACTTTC
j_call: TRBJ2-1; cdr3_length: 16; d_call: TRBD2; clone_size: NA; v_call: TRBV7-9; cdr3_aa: CASSLGSSGGWDEQFF; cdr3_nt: TGTGCCAGCAGCTTAGGCTCTAGCGGGGGGTGGGATGAGCAGTTCTTC
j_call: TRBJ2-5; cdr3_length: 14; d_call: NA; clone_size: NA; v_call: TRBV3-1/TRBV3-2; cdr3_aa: CASSPTLTQETQYF; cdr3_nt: TGTGCCAGCAGCCCCACCCTAACCCAAGAGACCCAGTACTTC
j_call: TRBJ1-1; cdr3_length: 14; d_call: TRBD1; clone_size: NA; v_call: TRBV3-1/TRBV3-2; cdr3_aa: CASSLEGAGTEAFF; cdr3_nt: TGTGCCAGCAGCCTTGAGGGGGCAGGCACTGAAGCTTTCTTT
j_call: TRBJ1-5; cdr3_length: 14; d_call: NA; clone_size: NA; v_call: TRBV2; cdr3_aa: CASSEASGAQAQHF; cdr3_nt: TGTGCCAGCAGTGAAGCTTCAGGGGCCCAGGCCCAGCATTTT
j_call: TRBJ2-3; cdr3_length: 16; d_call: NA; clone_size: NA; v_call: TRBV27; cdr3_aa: CASSLHPRGTTDTQYF; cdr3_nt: TGTGCCAGCAGTTTACACCCGAGGGGGACCACAGATACGCAGTATTTT
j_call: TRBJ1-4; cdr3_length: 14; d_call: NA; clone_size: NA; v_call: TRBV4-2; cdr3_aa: CASSQVTGGEKLFF; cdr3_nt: TGTGCCAGCAGCCAAGTTACAGGTGGGGAAAAACTGTTTTTT
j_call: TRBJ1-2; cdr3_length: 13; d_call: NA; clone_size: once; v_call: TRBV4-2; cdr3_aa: CASSQDAQYGYTF; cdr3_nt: TGTGCCAGCAGCCAAGATGCCCAGTATGGCTACACCTTC
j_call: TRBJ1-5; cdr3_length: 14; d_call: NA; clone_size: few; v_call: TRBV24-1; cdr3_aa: CATSDFRYNQPQHF; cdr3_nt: TGTGCCACCAGTGATTTCCGTTATAATCAGCCCCAGCATTTT
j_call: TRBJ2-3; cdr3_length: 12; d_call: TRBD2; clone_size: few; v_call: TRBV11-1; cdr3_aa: CASGIAGGRPYF; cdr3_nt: TGTGCCAGCGGGATAGCGGGGGGTCGTCCGTATTTT
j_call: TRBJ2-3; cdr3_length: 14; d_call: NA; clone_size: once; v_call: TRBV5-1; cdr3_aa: CASSLAEGTDTQYF; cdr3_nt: TGCGCCAGCAGCTTGGCCGAGGGCACAGATACGCAGTATTTT
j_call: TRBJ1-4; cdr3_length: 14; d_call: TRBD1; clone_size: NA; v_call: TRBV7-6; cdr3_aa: CASSHGGQYEKLFF; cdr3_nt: TGTGCCAGCAGCCACGGGGGACAGTATGAAAAACTGTTTTTT